This T cell receptor (beta chain) was captured by sequencing in a study of human T cells and chemical hapten exposure. Time point in this sample: pre-sensitization, week 0. Treatment reported: therapeutic diphenylcyclopropenone sensitization with weekly scalp DPC. The drawing of blood occurred before each patch test was applied. This clonotype has more than one count but fewer than ten. Each cDNA molecule in the library carried unique molecular identifiers. Each CDR3 protein gets one entry after TCRdb re-called the RACE reads with MiXCR. The sample carries more than 55,000 distinct CDR3 sequences, 9.5% to 10% recorded once. The receptor was derived from a man between 35 and 55 years old with alopecia areata. Some clones in this sample may be carry-over from other donors' samples. The sequencing here drew on whole blood, taken in connection with sensitization to the hapten diphenylcyclopropenone (DPC).

The CDR3 is CASSTTSGASYEQYF. In DNA form, the CDR3 reads TGTGCCAGCAGCACCACTAGCGGAGCCTCCTACGAGCAGTACTTC. The chain recombines TRBV7-9 with TRBJ2-7, with 8 positions matching TRBD2. This CDR3 is built from 15 residues. CDR1 is SEHNR and CDR2 is FQNEAQ in the germline V gene (reference sequence). J was trimmed by 0 bases and V by 5 bases; bases with no gene match: 6.